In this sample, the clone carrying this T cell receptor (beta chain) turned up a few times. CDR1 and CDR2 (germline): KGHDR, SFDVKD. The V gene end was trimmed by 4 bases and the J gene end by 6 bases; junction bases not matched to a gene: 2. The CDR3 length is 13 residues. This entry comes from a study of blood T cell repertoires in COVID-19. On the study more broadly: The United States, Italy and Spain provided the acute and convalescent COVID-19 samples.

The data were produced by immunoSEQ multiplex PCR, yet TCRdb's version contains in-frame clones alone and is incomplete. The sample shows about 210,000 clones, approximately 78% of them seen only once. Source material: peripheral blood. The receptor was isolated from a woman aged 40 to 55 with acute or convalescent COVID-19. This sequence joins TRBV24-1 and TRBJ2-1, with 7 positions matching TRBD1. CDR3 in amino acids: CATSDWTGNEQFF. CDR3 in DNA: TGTGCCACCAGTGACTGGACAGGCAATGAGCAGTTCTTC.